This TCR beta chain came from a study of blood T cell repertoires in COVID-19. Data came from immunoSEQ multiplex PCR; TCRdb stores just in-frame clones and leaves some out. The sample consists of over 200,000 clones, approximately 82% of them appearing once. Germline V lookup: CDR1 MNHNY, CDR2 SVGAGI (reference sequence). The CDR3 covers 14 residues. The V and J ends lost 3 bases and 11 bases respectively, with 19 bases between them. The chain combines TRBV6-6 with TRBJ1-1, with TRBD1 as a possible D gene (5 bases). The sample was peripheral blood. This sequence was found in a woman in her 40s with acute or convalescent COVID-19. CDR3 DNA: TGTGCCAGCAGTTATTTAAAGGCCTGGGGGGGGGCTTTCTTT. Encoded protein: CASSYLKAWGGAFF.